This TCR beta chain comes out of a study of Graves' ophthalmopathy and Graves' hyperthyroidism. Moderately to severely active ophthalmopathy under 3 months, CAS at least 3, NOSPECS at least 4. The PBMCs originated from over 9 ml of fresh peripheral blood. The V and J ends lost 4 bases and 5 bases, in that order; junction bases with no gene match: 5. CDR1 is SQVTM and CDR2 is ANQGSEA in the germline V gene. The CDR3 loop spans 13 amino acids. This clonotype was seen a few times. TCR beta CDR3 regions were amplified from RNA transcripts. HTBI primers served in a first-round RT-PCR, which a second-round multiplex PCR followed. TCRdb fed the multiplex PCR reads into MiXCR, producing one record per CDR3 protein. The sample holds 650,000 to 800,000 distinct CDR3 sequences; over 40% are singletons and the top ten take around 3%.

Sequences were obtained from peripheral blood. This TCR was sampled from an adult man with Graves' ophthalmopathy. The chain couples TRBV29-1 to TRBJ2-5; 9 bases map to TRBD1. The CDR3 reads CSVGTGGQETQYF. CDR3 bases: TGCAGCGTTGGTACAGGGGGCCAGGAGACCCAGTACTTC.